The source of this T cell receptor beta chain is a study of blood T cell repertoires in COVID-19. Looking at the study overall: The United States, Italy and Spain were the sources of the acute and convalescent COVID-19 samples.

Original analysis: Reference gene primer amplification yielded estimated nucleated cell counts. Repertoires were generated with immunoSEQ multiplex PCR, while TCRdb's copy carries only in-frame clones and drops some. The V and J calls and clone size are taken from that table; D and trimming were inferred from the DNA. Counted here are over 130,000 clones, around 89% occurring once; the ten biggest clones make up 28%. The CDR3 runs 13 residues. Germline CDR1 SGDLS, CDR2 YYNGEE. V was shortened by 2 bases and J by 1 base, with 6 bases between the two germline ends. The sequenced sample consisted of peripheral blood. This clonotype originated in a human donor in a cohort sampled during active COVID-19. This chain connects TRBV9 to TRBJ1-1; D remains unclear. In DNA form, the CDR3 reads TGTGCCAGCAGCGTGTCGGGGAACACTGAAGCTTTCTTT. It translates to CASSVSGNTEAFF.